Listed below are T cell receptor beta chains from one sample, sequenced in a study of blood T cell repertoires in COVID-19. Here immunoSEQ multiplex PCR was the method, and the copy in TCRdb shows in-frame clones only, minus some. This table has 200,000 to 250,000 clones, approximately 87% appearing once. The sequenced sample was PBMCs or T cells enriched from blood (not recorded which). The receptors were sampled from a woman between 50 and 59 years old in a cohort exposed to, infected with or recovered from COVID-19 (not recorded which). Each CDR3 is given with its conserved first and last residue. The D gene is left open where the match is weak. Not all rows give a size; the values are once, few, many and, for expanded clones, a class.

.	.	TRBV3-1/TRBV3-2	TRBJ1-5	TGTGCCAGCAGCCAATCAGGGGCGAATCAGCCCCAGCATTTT	CASSQSGANQPQHF
.	.	TRBV7-9	TRBJ2-1	TGTGCCAGCAGCTTACTTGCCTACAATGAGCAGTTCTTC	CASSLLAYNEQFF
.	TRBD1	TRBV28	TRBJ1-5	TGTGCCAGCAGTTTGGCCGGGACAGGGTTTGACCAGCCCCAGCATTTT	CASSLAGTGFDQPQHF
.	.	TRBV28	TRBJ2-7	TGTGCCAGCAGTTTACACTCAGGGACAACCTACGAGCAGTACTTC	CASSLHSGTTYEQYF
.	.	TRBV19	TRBJ2-1	TGTGCCAGTAGTATTACAGGATCCCCCTACAATGAGCAGTTCTTC	CASSITGSPYNEQFF
.	.	TRBV2	TRBJ1-3	TGTGCCAGCAGTGACGAGGGAAACACCATATATTTT	CASSDEGNTIYF
.	TRBD2	TRBV18	TRBJ2-3	TGTGCCAGCTCACCAACCAGACTAGCGGGGCTAACTAGCACAGATACGCAGTATTTT	CASSPTRLAGLTSTDTQYF
.	.	TRBV24-1	TRBJ1-1	TGTGCCACCAGTGATTTTTCGGGAACTGAAGCTTTCTTT	CATSDFSGTEAFF
.	.	TRBV7-9	TRBJ1-6	TGTGCCAGCAGCTCGATCCCAGTCGGGGACTTGGATTCACCCCTCCACTTT	CASSSIPVGDLDSPLHF
.	.	TRBV23-1	TRBJ2-6	TGCGCCAGCAGTCAATCGAGCGCCTTATCTGGGGCCAACGTCCTGACTTTC	CASSQSSALSGANVLTF
.	.	TRBV24-1	TRBJ1-5	TGTGCCACTTCTCACACAGGGAGCAATCAGCCCCAGCATTTT	CATSHTGSNQPQHF
.	.	TRBV19	TRBJ2-7	TGTGCCAGTAGTATAGTGGGGCAGGCTTCACTCAACGAGCAGTACTTC	CASSIVGQASLNEQYF
.	.	TRBV30	TRBJ1-1	TGTGCCTGGAGTGTCTGGGAGGGCACTGAAGCTTTCTTT	CAWSVWEGTEAFF
once	.	TRBV18	TRBJ1-3	TGTGCCAGCTCACCTGGCGGCGGAAGCTCTGGAAACACCATATATTTT	CASSPGGGSSGNTIYF
.	TRBD2	TRBV30	TRBJ2-3	TGTGCCTGGAGTGTACTCGCGGGGGGGAGCACAGATACGCAGTATTTT	CAWSVLAGGSTDTQYF
.	.	TRBV7-2	TRBJ1-5	TGTGCCAGCAGCTTCTTAAATCAGCCCCAGCATTTT	CASSFLNQPQHF
.	TRBD1	TRBV6-5	TRBJ1-6	TGTGCCAGCTCTGGGACAGGGTTTTGGAATTCACCCCTCCACTTT	CASSGTGFWNSPLHF
.	TRBD1	TRBV29-1	TRBJ2-7	TGCAGCGTTGTAGGACAGGGGGGATCCTACGAGCAGTACTTC	CSVVGQGGSYEQYF
.	TRBD2	TRBV24-1	TRBJ2-2	TGTGCCACCAGTCGGGAGGCCGGGGAGCTGTTTTTT	CATSREAGELFF
.	TRBD2	TRBV5-1	TRBJ2-5	TGCGCCAGCAGCTTAGGCGGGAGGGAAGAGACCCAGTACTTC	CASSLGGREETQYF
.	TRBD2	TRBV27	TRBJ2-1	TGTGCCAGCAGGCGACTAGCGGGGGCCCCCTTGGATGAGCAGTTCTTC	CASRRLAGAPLDEQFF
.	TRBD2	TRBV4-2	TRBJ2-3	TGTGCCAGCAGCCAAGGCGCTAGCGGGGGCCGACAAAGTTACACAGATACGCAGTATTTT	CASSQGASGGRQSYTDTQYF
.	.	TRBV13	TRBJ2-2	TGTGCCAGCAGCCCGAGGGCACTCGCGAACACCGGGGAGCTGTTTTTT	CASSPRALANTGELFF
.	TRBD1	TRBV4-1	TRBJ2-7	TGCGCCAGCAGCCGGACAGGGGACTACGAGCAGTACTTC	CASSRTGDYEQYF
.	.	TRBV11-2	TRBJ1-5	TGTGCCAGCAGCTCTCAGGGGAGCAATCAGCCCCAGCATTTT	CASSSQGSNQPQHF
.	.	TRBV3-1/TRBV3-2	TRBJ1-1	TGTGCCAGCAGACAGGTGAACACTGAAGCTTTCTTT	CASRQVNTEAFF
once	TRBD1	TRBV5-5	TRBJ1-2	TGTGCCAGCAGCTTTGGACAGGGCTCCAACTATGGCTACACCTTC	CASSFGQGSNYGYTF
.	.	TRBV19	TRBJ2-7	TGTGCCAGTAGTATGAGCGAGAGAGAGGTGGGCTACGAGCAGTACTTC	CASSMSEREVGYEQYF
.	.	TRBV15	TRBJ2-7	TGTGCCACCAGCACGACAGGCTCCTACGAGCAGTACTTC	CATSTTGSYEQYF
.	.	TRBV27	TRBJ2-7	TGTGCCAGCAGTTTATCGGAGAGCAAACCGGGTCACGAGCAGTACTTC	CASSLSESKPGHEQYF
.	TRBD1	TRBV4-1	TRBJ1-1	TGCGCCAGCAGCCTCAGACAGGGCGTCGCTGAAGCTTTCTTT	CASSLRQGVAEAFF
.	TRBD1	TRBV4-1	TRBJ1-2	TGCGCCAGCAGCCAAAGGAACAGGGGGCATGGCTACACCTTC	CASSQRNRGHGYTF
.	TRBD2	TRBV7-2	TRBJ2-3	TGTGCCAGCAGCTTTCCGACTAGCGGGAAATACACAGATACGCAGTATTTT	CASSFPTSGKYTDTQYF
.	TRBD1	TRBV7-8	TRBJ1-3	TGTGCCAGCAGCCGAGATGGACAGGTGGGAAACACCATATATTTT	CASSRDGQVGNTIYF
.	.	TRBV11-3	TRBJ2-1	TGTGCCAGCAGCTTTGGGGGGTCCCCCTCGGATGAGCAGTTCTTC	CASSFGGSPSDEQFF
.	TRBD1	TRBV7-6	TRBJ1-1	TGTGCCAGCAGCTTACAGACAGGGGGCATTACTGAAGCTTTCTTT	CASSLQTGGITEAFF
.	TRBD1	TRBV30	TRBJ1-6	TGTGCCTGGAGTGTAGGGCAGGGGGGATCACCCCTCCACTTT	CAWSVGQGGSPLHF
.	TRBD2	TRBV7-2	TRBJ2-5	TGTGCCAGCAGCTCTAGCGGGGGGGTTTACCAAGAGACCCAGTACTTC	CASSSSGGVYQETQYF
.	TRBD1	TRBV4-1	TRBJ2-7	TGCGCCAGCAGTAGACAGGGGGCAAGGGAGCAGTACTTC	CASSRQGAREQYF
.	.	TRBV7-2	TRBJ2-5	TGTGCCAGCAGCTTAGGGGCGACAGGAGGCCCAGAGACCCAGTACTTC	CASSLGATGGPETQYF
few	TRBD1	TRBV20-1	TRBJ1-6	TGCAGTGCTAGTGGACAGGGCACTTCTAATTCACCCCTCCACTTT	CSASGQGTSNSPLHF
.	.	TRBV20-1	TRBJ1-2	TGCAGTGCCGCGAGCAACTATGGCTACACCTTC	CSAASNYGYTF
.	TRBD1	TRBV29-1	TRBJ1-5	TGCAGCGCCCGGGACAGTAATCAGCCCCAGCATTTT	CSARDSNQPQHF
once	.	TRBV19	TRBJ2-7	TGTGCCAGTAGTCGCCGGGACACCTACGAGCAGTACTTC	CASSRRDTYEQYF
once	.	TRBV4-1	TRBJ1-5	TGCGCCAGCAGCCAAGCGGCGGGAGCTAGTCAGCCCCAGCATTTT	CASSQAAGASQPQHF
.	.	TRBV11-2	TRBJ2-1	TGTGCCAGCAGCTTAAGGCAGGGCAATGAGCAGTTCTTC	CASSLRQGNEQFF